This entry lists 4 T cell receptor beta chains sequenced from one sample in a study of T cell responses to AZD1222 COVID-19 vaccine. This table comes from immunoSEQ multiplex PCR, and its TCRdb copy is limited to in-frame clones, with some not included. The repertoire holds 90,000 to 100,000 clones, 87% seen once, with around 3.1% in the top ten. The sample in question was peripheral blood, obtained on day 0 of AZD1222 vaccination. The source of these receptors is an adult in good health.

This CDR3 reads CASSQGQSDALHF. The CDR3 region has the DNA TGTGCCAGCTCACAGGGACAGTCTGACGCCCTCCACTTT. V usage is TRBV18 and J usage is TRBJ1-6; 7 bases map to TRBD1. J was trimmed by 14 bases and V by 4 bases; bases with no gene match: 8. The CDR3 length is 13 residues. Germline V gene sequence: CDR1 KGHSH, CDR2 LQKENI.

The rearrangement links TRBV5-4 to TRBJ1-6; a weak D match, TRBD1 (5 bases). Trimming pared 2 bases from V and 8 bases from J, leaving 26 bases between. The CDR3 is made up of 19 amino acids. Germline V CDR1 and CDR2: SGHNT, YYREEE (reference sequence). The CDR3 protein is CASSFWLGRAPRGDSPLHF. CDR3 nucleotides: TGTGCCAGCAGCTTCTGGTTGGGCAGGGCCCCACGTGGGGATTCACCCCTCCACTTT.

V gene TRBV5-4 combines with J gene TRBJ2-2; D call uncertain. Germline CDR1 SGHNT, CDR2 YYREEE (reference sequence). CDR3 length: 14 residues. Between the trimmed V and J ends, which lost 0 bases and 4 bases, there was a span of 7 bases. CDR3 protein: CASSLDLRTGELFF. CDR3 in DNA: TGTGCCAGCAGCTTGGACCTACGCACCGGGGAGCTGTTTTTT.

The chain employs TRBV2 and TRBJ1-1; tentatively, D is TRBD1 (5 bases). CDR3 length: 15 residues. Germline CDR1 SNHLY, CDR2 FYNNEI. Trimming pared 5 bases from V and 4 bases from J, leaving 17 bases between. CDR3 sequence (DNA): TGTGCCAGCAGTCACTCCCAGGGTATGGGCACTGAAGCTTTCTTT. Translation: CASSHSQGMGTEAFF.